This TCR beta chain was sequenced in a study of HIV-infected patients and healthy controls. This clonotype was seen repeatedly, ten times or more. All unsorted peripheral T cells were captured because whole blood was used without fractionation. About 540 ng RNA was reverse transcribed with alpha and beta constant-region primers. Alpha and beta chain libraries were made separately by chain-specific third strand synthesis with multiplexing indices. One primer pair amplified all rearrangements per chain; each cDNA got molecular barcodes. TCRdb re-called the 5' RACE reads through MiXCR, storing one row per CDR3 protein. The sample lists around 4,400 distinct CDR3 sequences; about 8.2% were seen once. The TCR comes from an adult with HIV infection. Sequenced material: blood, taken before antiretroviral therapy.

CDR3: CASSVGGGSGANVLTF. The CDR3 coding sequence is TGTGCCAGCAGCGTAGGAGGGGGCTCTGGGGCCAACGTCCTGACTTTC. This rearrangement joins TRBV9 to TRBJ2-6; tentatively, D is TRBD1 (6 bases). From germline, CDR1 is SGDLS and CDR2 YYNGEE. This CDR3 is built from 16 residues. V lost 0 bases to trimming and J lost 0 bases, with 7 bases between them.